This T cell receptor (beta chain) emerged from a study of cytotoxic CD8 clonotypes in ibrutinib-treated CLL. As for the study in general: Sequenced samples delivered averages of 200,000 to 300,000 productive templates and around 90,000 productive rearrangements.

Libraries were prepared by immunoSEQ multiplex PCR; TCRdb keeps only in-frame clonotypes and omits some of them. The sample consists of 330,000 or so clones, roughly 71% of them appearing once. Trimming shortened V by 4 bases and J by 5 bases, and 6 bases separated the two germline ends. Germline V gene sequence: CDR1 DFQATT, CDR2 SNEGSKA (reference sequence). This CDR3 region has 11 residues. This clone was counted a few times. The sequence was obtained from a human donor with chronic lymphocytic leukemia. The chain couples TRBV20-1 to TRBJ2-1, with D possibly being TRBD1 (5 bases). The specimen comprised PBMCs, sampled after 36 months of ibrutinib treatment. CDR3 in DNA: TGCAGTGCTAAACAGGACAATGAGCAGTTCTTC. Amino acids: CSAKQDNEQFF.